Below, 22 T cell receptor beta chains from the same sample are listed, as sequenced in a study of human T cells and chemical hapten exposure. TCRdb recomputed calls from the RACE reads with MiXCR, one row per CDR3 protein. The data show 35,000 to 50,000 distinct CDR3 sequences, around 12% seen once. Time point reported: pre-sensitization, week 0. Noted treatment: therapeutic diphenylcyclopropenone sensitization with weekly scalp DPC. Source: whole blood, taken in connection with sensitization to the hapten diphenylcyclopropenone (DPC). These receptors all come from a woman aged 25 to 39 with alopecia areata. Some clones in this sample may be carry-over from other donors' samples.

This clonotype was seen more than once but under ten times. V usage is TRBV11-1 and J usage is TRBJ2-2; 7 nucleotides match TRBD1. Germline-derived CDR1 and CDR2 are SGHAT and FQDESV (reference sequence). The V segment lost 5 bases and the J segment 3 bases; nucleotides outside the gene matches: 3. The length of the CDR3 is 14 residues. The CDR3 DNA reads TGTGCCAGCAGCAGGGACAGATACACCGGGGAGCTGTTTTTT. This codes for CASSRDRYTGELFF.

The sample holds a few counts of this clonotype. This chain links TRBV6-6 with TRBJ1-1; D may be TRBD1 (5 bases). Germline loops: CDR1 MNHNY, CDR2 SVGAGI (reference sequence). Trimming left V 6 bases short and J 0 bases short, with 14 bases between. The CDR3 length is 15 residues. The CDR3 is CASRGLQALNTEAFF. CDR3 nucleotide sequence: TGTGCCAGCAGGGGATTACAGGCTTTGAACACTGAAGCTTTCTTT.

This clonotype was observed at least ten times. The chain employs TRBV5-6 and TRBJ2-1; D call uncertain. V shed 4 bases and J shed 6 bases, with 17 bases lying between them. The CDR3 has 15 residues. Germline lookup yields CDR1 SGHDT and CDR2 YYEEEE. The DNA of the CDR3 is TGTGCCAGCAGCCCTTCCCAGCGCTATATCAATGAGCAGTTCTTC. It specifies CASSPSQRYINEQFF.

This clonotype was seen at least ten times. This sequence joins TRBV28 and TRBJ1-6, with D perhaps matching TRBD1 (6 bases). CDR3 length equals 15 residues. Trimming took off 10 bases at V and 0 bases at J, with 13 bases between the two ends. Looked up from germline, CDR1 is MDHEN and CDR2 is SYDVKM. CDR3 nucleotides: TGTGCCACGCGGGACATTGGCTCCTATAATTCACCCCTCCACTTT. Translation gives CATRDIGSYNSPLHF.

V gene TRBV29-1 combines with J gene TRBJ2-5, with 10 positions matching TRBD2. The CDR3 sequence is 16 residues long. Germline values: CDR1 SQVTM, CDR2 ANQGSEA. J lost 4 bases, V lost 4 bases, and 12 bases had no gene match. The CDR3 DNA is TGCAGCGTTGCGCTAGCGGGAGTTCCCAGGATAGAGACCCAGTACTTC. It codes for CSVALAGVPRIETQYF.

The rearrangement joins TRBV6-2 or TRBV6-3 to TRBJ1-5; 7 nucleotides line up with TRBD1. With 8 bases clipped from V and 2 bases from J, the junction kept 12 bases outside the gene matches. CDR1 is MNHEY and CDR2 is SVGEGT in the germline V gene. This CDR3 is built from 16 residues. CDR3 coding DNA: TGTGCCAGCGGAGAAGGGGGACAGAGGCGCAATCAGCCCCAGCATTTT. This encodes CASGEGGQRRNQPQHF.

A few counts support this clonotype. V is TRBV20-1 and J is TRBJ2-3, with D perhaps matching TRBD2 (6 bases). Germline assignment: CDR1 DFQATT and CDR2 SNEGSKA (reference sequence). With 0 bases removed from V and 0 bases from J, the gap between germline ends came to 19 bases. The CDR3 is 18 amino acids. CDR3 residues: CSARDRRGAGPSTDTQYF. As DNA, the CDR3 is TGCAGTGCTAGAGATAGGCGAGGGGCGGGGCCTAGCACAGATACGCAGTATTTT.

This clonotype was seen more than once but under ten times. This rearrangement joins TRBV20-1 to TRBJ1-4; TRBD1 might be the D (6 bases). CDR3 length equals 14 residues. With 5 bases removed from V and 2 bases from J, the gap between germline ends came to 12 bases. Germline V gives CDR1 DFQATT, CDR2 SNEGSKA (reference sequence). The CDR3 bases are TGCAGTGCTCTCCCTGACAGGACTAATGAAAAACTGTTTTTT. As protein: CSALPDRTNEKLFF.

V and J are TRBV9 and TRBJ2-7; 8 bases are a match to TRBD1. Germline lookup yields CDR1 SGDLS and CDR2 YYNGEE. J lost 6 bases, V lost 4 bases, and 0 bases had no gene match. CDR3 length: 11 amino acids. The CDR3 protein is CASSTGGEQYF. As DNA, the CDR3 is TGTGCCAGCAGCACAGGGGGCGAGCAGTACTTC.

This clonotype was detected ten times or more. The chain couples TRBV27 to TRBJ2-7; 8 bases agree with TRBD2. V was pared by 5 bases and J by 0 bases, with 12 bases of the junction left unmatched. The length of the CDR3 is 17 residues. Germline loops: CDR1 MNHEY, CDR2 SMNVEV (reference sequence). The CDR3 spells CASSTTPSSGSSYEQYF. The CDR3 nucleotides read TGTGCCAGCAGTACCACCCCTTCGAGCGGGAGCTCCTACGAGCAGTACTTC.

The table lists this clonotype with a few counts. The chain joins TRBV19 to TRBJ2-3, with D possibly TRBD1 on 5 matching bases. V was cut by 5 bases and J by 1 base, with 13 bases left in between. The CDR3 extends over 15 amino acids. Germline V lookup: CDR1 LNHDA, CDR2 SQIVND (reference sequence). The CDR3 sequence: CASSPHRGRTDTQYF. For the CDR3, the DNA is TGTGCCAGTAGTCCACATAGGGGCCGCACAGATACGCAGTATTTT.

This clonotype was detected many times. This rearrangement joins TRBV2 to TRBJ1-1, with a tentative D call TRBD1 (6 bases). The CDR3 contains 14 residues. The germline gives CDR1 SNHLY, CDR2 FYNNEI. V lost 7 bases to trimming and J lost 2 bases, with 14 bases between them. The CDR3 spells CASTKQGDNTEAFF. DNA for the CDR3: TGTGCCAGCACGAAACAGGGTGATAACACTGAAGCTTTCTTT.

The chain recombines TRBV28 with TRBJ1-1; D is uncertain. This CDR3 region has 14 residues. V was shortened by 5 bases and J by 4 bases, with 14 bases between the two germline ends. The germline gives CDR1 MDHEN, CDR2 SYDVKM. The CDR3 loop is CASSMEGRSTEAFF. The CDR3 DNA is TGTGCCAGCAGTATGGAGGGTAGGAGCACTGAAGCTTTCTTT.

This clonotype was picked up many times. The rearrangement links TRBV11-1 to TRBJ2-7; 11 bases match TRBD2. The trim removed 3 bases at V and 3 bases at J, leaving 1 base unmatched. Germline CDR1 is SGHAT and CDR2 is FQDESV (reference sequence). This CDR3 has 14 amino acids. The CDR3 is CASSLTSGNYEQYF. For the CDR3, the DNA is TGTGCCAGCAGCTTGACTAGCGGGAACTACGAGCAGTACTTC.

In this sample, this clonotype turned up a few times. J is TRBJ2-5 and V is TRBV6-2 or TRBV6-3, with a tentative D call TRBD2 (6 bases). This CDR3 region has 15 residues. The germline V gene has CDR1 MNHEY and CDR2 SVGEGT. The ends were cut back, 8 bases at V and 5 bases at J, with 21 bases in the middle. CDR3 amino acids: CASDTIPGDGETQYF. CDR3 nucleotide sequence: TGTGCCAGCGACACCATACCGGGAGACGGGGAGACCCAGTACTTC.

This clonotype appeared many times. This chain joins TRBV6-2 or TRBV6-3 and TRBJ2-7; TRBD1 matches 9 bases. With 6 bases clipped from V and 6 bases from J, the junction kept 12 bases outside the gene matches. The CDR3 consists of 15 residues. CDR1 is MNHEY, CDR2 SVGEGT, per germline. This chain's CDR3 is CASRPTGQGFSEQYF. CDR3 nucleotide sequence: TGTGCCAGCAGACCCACGGGACAGGGTTTTAGCGAGCAGTACTTC.

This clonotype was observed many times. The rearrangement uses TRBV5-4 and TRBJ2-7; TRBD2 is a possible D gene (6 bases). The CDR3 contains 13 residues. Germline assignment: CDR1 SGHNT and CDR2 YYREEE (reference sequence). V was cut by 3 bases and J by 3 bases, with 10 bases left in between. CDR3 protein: CASSSRRDYEQYF. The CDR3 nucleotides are TGTGCCAGCAGCTCCAGGAGGGACTACGAGCAGTACTTC.

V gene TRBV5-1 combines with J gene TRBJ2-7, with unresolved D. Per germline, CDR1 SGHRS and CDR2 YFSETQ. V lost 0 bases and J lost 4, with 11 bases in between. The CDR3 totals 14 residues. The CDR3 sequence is CASSLEGSTYEQYF. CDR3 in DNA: TGCGCCAGCAGCTTGGAGGGCTCGACTTACGAGCAGTACTTC.

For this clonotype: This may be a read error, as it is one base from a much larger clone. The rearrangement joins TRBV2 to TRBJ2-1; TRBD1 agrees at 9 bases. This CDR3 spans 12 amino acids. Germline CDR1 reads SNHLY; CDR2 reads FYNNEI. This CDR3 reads CASRGTGTEQIF. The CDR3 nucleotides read TGTGCCAGCAGGGGGACAGGGACTGAGCAGATCTTC.

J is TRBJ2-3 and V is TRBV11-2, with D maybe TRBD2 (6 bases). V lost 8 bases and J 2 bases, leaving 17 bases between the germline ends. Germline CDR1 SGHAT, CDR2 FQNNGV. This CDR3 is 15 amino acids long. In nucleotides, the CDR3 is TGTGCCAGCGGGGTCGGAGGGCGAAACACAGATACGCAGTATTTT. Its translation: CASGVGGRNTDTQYF.

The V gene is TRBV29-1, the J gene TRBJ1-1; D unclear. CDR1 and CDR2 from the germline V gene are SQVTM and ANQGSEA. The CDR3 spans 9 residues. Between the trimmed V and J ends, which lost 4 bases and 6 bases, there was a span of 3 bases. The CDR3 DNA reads TGCAGCGTTGTCCCTGAAGCTTTCTTT. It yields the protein CSVVPEAFF. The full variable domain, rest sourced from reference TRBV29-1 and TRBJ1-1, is SAVISQKPSRDICQRGTSLTIQCQVDSQVTMMFWYRQQPGQSLTLIATANQGSEATYESGFVIDKFPISRPNLTFSTLTVSNMSPEDSSIYLCSVVPEAFFGQGTRLTVV.

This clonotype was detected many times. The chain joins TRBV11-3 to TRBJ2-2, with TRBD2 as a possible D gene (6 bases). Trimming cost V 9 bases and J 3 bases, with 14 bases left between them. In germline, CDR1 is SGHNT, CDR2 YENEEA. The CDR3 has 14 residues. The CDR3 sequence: CARLEGLDTGELFF. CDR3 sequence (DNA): TGTGCCAGGTTGGAGGGTCTGGACACCGGGGAGCTGTTTTTT.